The 10 T cell receptor beta chains reported below all come from one sample, sequenced in a study of shared clonotypes between healthy human individuals. The repertoire was sequenced with immunoSEQ multiplex PCR; TCRdb's copy has only in-frame clones and lacks some. This table has under 2,500,000 clones, approximately 95% appearing once. The sequencing input was naive CD4+ T cells sorted from blood. Subset described: CD45RA+ positively selected. The source is a man between 18 and 29 years old in good health.

V usage is TRBV11-2 and J usage is TRBJ1-5, with 10 bases matching TRBD1. Germline CDR1 is SGHAT and CDR2 is FQNNGV. The V and J ends lost 1 base and 6 bases, in that order; junction bases with no gene match: 0. The CDR3 has 14 residues. For the CDR3, the DNA is TGTGCCAGCAGCTTAGGGACAGGGGGTCAGCCCCAGCATTTT. Its translation: CASSLGTGGQPQHF.

This clone was seen only once. V and J are TRBV27 and TRBJ1-1, with D hard to call. The CDR3 covers 14 residues. V dropped 9 bases and J dropped 1 base, with 15 bases sitting between them. The germline V gene has CDR1 MNHEY and CDR2 SMNVEV (reference sequence). The CDR3 is CARSNNGANTEAFF. The CDR3 bases are TGTGCCAGGTCAAATAATGGAGCGAACACTGAAGCTTTCTTT.

This clone has only one observation. The J gene is TRBJ2-7, the V gene TRBV6-1; TRBD2 agrees at 11 bases. Germline CDR1 is MNHNS and CDR2 is SASEGT. Germline trimming cut 6 bases from V and 1 base from J; bases unmatched to any gene: 5. The CDR3 contains 15 residues. The CDR3 DNA reads as TGTGCCAGCAGAACTCTAGCGGGGGGTTCCTACGAGCAGTACTTC. Protein product: CASRTLAGGSYEQYF.

This rearrangement joins TRBV12-5 to TRBJ1-5; a possible D gene is TRBD1 (6 bases). The CDR3 has 18 amino acids. V was pared by 0 bases and J by 4 bases, with 19 bases between. Germline loops: CDR1 LGHNT, CDR2 FRNRAP. As DNA, the CDR3 is TGTGCTAGTGGTTTGGTACTTGGTTTTCAGGGGAGGAATCAGCCCCAGCATTTT. The encoded protein is CASGLVLGFQGRNQPQHF. The entire variable domain, with the rest obtained from reference TRBV12-5 and TRBJ1-5, is as follows: DARVTQTPRHKVTEMGQEVTMRCQPILGHNTVFWYRQTMMQGLELLAYFRNRAPLDDSGMPKDRFSAEMPDATLATLKIQPSEPRDSAVYFCASGLVLGFQGRNQPQHFGDGTRLSIL.

V gene TRBV6-5 combines with J gene TRBJ2-5; maybe TRBD1 (6 bases). Germline V gives CDR1 MNHEY, CDR2 SVGAGI. The CDR3 covers 11 residues. The germline V and J ends were trimmed by 11 bases and 9 bases, with 16 bases remaining between them. The DNA of the CDR3 is TGTGCCGGGGAAGTGGCAGGGGCCCAGTACTTC. Residues: CAGEVAGAQYF.

This clone was seen only once. In the same sample, other DNA sequences code for this CDR3. V gene TRBV7-2 combines with J gene TRBJ2-5, with unresolved D. Deletions cut 3 bases from V and 5 bases from J, with 10 bases between. Germline values: CDR1 SGHTA, CDR2 FQGNSA. This CDR3 comprises 13 residues. CDR3 bases: TGTGCCAGCAGCTTGGGTCAGAGGGAGACCCAGTACTTC. Its translation is CASSLGQRETQYF.

The V call is TRBV5-1, the J call TRBJ2-3, with 9 bases aligning to TRBD1. V dropped 4 bases and J dropped 2; count of bases not matched to a gene: 5. CDR3 length: 15 residues. The V gene's germline CDR1 is SGHRS and CDR2 YFSETQ. CDR3 bases: TGCGCCAGCAGCAAGGGACAGGGAACCACAGATACGCAGTATTTT. Amino acids: CASSKGQGTTDTQYF.

V is TRBV30 and J is TRBJ1-2; D gene unclear. Trimming took 3 bases from V and 4 from J, leaving 15 bases between them. The CDR3 has 14 amino acids. From germline, CDR1 is GTSNPN and CDR2 SVGIG (reference sequence). The CDR3 protein is CAWRTDTVRYGYTF. DNA for the CDR3: TGTGCCTGGAGGACGGATACCGTTCGCTATGGCTACACCTTC.

The genes are TRBV5-1 and TRBJ1-5; the match to TRBD1 covers 7 bases. CDR3 length: 15 residues. Trimming at V came to 4 bases and at J to 0 bases, leaving 4 bases not matched to a gene. Germline values: CDR1 SGHRS, CDR2 YFSETQ. CDR3 DNA sequence: TGCGCCAGCAGCGCTACAGGGGTTAGCAATCAGCCCCAGCATTTT. It is translated as CASSATGVSNQPQHF.

The chain is built from TRBV9 and TRBJ2-1; TRBD2 agrees at 16 bases. CDR1 and CDR2 from the germline V gene are SGDLS and YYNGEE. V shed 0 bases and J 0 bases; nucleotides not matched to a gene: 3. This CDR3 is built from 19 residues. The CDR3 DNA is TGTGCCAGCAGCGTAGAGGGGACTAGCGGGAGGGCCTCCTACAATGAGCAGTTCTTC. Translating it yields CASSVEGTSGRASYNEQFF.